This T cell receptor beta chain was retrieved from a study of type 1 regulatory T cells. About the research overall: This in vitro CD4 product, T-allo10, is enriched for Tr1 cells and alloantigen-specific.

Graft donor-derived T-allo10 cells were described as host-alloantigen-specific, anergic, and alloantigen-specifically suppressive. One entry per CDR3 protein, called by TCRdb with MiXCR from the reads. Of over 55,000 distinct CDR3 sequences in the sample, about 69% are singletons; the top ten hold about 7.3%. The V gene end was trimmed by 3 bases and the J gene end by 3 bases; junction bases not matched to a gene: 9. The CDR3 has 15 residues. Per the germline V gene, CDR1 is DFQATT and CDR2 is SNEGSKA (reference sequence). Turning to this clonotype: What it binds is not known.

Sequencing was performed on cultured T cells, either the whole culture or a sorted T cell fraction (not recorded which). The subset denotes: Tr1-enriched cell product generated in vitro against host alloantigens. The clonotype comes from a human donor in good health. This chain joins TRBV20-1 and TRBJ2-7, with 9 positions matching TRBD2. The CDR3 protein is CSASFPAGGNYEQYF. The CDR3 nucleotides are TGCAGTGCTAGTTTTCCTGCGGGAGGGAACTACGAGCAGTACTTC.